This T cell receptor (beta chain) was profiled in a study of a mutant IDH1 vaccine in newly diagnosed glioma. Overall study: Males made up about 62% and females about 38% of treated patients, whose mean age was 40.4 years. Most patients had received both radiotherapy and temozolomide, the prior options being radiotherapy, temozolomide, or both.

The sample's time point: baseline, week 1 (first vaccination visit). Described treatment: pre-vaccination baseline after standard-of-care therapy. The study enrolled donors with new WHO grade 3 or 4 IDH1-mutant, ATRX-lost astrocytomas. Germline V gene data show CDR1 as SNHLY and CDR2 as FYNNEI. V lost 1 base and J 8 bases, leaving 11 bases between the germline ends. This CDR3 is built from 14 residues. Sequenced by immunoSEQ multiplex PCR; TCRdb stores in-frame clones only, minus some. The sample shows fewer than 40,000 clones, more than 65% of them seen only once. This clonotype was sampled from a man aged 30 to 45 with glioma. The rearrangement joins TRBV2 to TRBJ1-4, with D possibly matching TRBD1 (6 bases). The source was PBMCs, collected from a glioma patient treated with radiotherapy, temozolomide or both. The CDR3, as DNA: TGTGCCAGCAGTGAAGACAGGGCCGGAGAAAAACTGTTTTTT. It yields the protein CASSEDRAGEKLFF.